Listed below are T cell receptor beta chains from one sample, sequenced in a study of CD8 T cells in Susac syndrome. TCRdb processed the immunoSEQ multiplex PCR reads anew with MiXCR; each CDR3 protein has one entry. This table has roughly 200,000 distinct CDR3 sequences, 85% to 95% appearing once. The sequenced sample was CD4+ T cells from PBMCs. The receptors were sampled from a human donor in good health. Both conserved end residues are part of each CDR3. The D gene is left open where the match is weak. Clone size, where shown, is once, few, many, or a class for clones that have expanded.

CDR3 protein: CASSYRPRQRKFF
D gene: .
V gene: TRBV6-5
clone size: .
CDR3 length: 13

CDR3 protein: CASSMNAPQKNIQYF
D gene: .
V gene: TRBV19
clone size: .
CDR3 length: 15

CDR3 protein: CASSIGSSYEQYF
D gene: .
V gene: TRBV19
clone size: .
CDR3 length: 13

CDR3 protein: CASSDSVGSNQPQHF
D gene: .
V gene: TRBV25-1
clone size: .
CDR3 length: 15

CDR3 protein: CSARAPAAPTLQFF
D gene: .
V gene: TRBV20-1
clone size: .
CDR3 length: 14

CDR3 protein: CATSEADKNYGYTF
D gene: .
V gene: TRBV24-1
clone size: .
CDR3 length: 14

CDR3 protein: CASSPNPGTGGNSGATNEKLFF
D gene: TRBD1
V gene: TRBV11-1
clone size: .
CDR3 length: 22

CDR3 protein: CASGFSGANVLTF
D gene: .
V gene: TRBV4-2
clone size: few
CDR3 length: 13

CDR3 protein: CSARSSGSQPQHF
D gene: .
V gene: TRBV20-1
clone size: .
CDR3 length: 13

CDR3 protein: CATSDNTYEQYF
D gene: .
V gene: TRBV6-2/TRBV6-3
clone size: .
CDR3 length: 12

CDR3 protein: CASSNRAGPYEQYF
D gene: .
V gene: TRBV3-1
clone size: .
CDR3 length: 14